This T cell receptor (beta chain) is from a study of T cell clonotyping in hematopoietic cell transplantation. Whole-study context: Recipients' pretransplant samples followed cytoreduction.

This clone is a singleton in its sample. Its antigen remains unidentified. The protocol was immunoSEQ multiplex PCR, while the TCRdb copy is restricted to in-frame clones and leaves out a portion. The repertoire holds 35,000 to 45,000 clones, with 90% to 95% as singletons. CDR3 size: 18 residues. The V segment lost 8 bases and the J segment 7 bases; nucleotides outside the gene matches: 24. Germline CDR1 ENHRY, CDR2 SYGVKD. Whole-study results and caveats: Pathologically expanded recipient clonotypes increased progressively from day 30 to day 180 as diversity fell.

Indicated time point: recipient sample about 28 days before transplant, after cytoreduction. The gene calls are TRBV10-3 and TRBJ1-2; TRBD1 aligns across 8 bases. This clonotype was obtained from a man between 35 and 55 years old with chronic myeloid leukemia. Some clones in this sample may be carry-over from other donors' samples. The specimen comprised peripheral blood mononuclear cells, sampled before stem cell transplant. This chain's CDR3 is CAIPVKSGTGQGIGGYTF. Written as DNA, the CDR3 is TGTGCCATCCCGGTTAAGTCCGGCACCGGACAGGGAATCGGTGGCTACACCTTC.